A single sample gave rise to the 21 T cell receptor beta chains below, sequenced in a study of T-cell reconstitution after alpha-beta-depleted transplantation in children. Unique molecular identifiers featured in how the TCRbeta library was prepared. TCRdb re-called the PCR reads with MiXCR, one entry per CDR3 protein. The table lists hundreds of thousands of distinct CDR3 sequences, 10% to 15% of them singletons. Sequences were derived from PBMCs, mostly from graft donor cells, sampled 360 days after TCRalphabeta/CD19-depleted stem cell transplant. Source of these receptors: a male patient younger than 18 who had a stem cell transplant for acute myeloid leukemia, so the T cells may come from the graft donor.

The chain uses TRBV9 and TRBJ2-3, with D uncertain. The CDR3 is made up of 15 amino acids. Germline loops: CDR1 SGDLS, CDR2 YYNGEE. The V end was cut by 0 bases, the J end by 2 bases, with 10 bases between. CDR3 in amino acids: CASSVVGAHTDTQYF. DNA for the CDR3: TGTGCCAGCAGCGTAGTTGGCGCGCACACAGATACGCAGTATTTT.

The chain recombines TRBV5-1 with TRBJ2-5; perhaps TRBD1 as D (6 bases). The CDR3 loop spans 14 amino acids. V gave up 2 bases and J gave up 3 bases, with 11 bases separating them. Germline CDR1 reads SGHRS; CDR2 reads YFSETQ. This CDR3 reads CASSFGTPKETQYF. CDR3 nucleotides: TGCGCCAGCAGCTTTGGGACACCTAAAGAGACCCAGTACTTC.

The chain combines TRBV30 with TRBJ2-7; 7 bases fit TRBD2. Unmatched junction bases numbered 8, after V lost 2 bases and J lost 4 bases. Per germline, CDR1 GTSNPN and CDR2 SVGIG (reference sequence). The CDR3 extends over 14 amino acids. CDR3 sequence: CAWSFQGGFYEQYF. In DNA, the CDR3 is TGTGCCTGGAGTTTTCAGGGAGGGTTTTACGAGCAGTACTTC.

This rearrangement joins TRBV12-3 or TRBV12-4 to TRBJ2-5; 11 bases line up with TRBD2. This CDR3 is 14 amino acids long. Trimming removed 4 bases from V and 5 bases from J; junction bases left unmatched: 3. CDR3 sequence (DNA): TGTGCCAGCAGTTATAGCGGGGGGGCTGAGACCCAGTACTTC. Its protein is CASSYSGGAETQYF.

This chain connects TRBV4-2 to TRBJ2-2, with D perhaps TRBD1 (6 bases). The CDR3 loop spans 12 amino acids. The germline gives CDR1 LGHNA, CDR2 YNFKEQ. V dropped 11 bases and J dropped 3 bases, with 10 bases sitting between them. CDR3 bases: TGTGCCGGGGGCACCTACACCGGGGAGCTGTTTTTT. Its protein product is CAGGTYTGELFF.

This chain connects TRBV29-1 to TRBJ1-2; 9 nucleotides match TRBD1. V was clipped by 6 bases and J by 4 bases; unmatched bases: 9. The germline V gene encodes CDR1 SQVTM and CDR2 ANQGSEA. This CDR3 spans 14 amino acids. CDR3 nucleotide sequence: TGCAGCGTATTACAACAGGGGGCGAGCTATGGCTACACCTTC. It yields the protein CSVLQQGASYGYTF.

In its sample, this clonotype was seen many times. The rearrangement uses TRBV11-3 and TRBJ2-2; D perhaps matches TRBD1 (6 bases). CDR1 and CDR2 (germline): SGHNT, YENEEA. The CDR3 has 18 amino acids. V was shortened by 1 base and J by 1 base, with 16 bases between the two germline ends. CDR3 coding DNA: TGTGCCAGCAGCTTAGTGGGGTCAGGGGCAATGAACACCGGGGAGCTGTTTTTT. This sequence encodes CASSLVGSGAMNTGELFF.

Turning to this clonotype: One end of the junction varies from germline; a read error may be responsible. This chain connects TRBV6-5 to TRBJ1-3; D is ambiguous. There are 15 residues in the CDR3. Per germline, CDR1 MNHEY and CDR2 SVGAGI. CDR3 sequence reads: CASSYSTSSGNTLYF. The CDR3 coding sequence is TGTGCCAGCAGTTACTCTACCTCCTCTGGAAACACCCTATATTTT.

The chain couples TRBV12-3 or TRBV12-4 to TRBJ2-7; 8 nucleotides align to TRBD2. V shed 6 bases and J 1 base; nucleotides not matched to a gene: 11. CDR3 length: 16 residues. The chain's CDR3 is CASSPQAGVVSYEQYF. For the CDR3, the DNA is TGTGCCAGCAGCCCTCAAGCGGGAGTCGTTTCCTACGAGCAGTACTTC.

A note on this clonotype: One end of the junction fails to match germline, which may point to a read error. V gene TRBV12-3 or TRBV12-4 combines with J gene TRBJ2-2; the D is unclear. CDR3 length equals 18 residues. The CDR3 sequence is CASSFRGSSSTNAGELFF. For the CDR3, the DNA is TGTGCCAGCAGTTTTAGAGGCTCGTCCTCTACGAACGCCGGGGAGCTGTTTTTT.

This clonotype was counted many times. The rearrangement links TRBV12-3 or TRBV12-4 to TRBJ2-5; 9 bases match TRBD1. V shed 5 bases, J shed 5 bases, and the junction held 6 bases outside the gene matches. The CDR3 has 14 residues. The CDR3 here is CASSPGTGMETQYF. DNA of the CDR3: TGTGCCAGCAGTCCGGGGACAGGGATGGAGACCCAGTACTTC.

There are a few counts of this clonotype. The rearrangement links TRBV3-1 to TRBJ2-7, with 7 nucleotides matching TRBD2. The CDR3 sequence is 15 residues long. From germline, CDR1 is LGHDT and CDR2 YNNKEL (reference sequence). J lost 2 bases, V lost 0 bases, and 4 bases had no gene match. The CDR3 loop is CASSQDLSGTYEQYF. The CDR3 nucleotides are TGTGCCAGCAGCCAAGACTTGAGCGGGACCTACGAGCAGTACTTC.

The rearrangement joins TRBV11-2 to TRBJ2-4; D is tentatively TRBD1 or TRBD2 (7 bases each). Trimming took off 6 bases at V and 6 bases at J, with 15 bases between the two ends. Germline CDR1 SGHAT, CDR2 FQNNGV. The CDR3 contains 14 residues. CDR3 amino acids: CASRTPGGGNIQYF. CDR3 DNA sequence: TGTGCCAGCAGAACACCAGGGGGGGGAAACATTCAGTACTTC.

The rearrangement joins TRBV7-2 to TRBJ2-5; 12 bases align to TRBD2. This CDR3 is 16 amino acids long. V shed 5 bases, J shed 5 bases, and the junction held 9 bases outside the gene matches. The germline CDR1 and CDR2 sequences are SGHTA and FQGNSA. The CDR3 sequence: CASSPGGLAGGETQYF. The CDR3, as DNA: TGTGCCAGCAGCCCCGGGGGACTAGCGGGCGGCGAGACCCAGTACTTC. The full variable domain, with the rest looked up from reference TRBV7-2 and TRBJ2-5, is GAGVSQSPSNKVTEKGKDVELRCDPISGHTALYWYRQSLGQGLEFLIYFQGNSAPDKSGLPSDRFSAERTGGSVSTLTIQRTQQEDSAVYLCASSPGGLAGGETQYFGPGTRLLVL.

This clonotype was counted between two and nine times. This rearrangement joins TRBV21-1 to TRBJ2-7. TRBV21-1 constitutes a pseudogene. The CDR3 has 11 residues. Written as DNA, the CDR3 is TGTGCCAGCAGAGGCGGTTCCGAGCAGTACTTC. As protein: CASRGGSEQYF.

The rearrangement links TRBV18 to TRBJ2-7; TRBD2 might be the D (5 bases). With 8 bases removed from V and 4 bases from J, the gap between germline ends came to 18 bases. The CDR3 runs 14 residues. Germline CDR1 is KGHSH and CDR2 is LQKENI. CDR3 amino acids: CASAHGPGIYEQYF. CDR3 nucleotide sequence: TGTGCCAGCGCTCACGGACCGGGAATTTACGAGCAGTACTTC.

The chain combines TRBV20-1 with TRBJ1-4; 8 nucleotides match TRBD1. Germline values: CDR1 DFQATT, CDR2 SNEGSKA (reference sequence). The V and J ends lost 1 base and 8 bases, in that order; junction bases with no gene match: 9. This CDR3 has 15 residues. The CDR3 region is CSARVPGTGDEKLFF. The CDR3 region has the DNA TGCAGTGCTAGAGTCCCCGGGACAGGCGACGAAAAACTGTTTTTT.

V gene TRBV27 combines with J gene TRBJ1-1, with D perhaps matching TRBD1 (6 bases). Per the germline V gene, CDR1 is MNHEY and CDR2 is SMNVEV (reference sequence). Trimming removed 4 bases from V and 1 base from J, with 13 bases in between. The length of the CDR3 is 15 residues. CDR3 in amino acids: CASSYLAGANTEAFF. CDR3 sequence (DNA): TGTGCCAGCAGTTACCTAGCGGGGGCGAACACTGAAGCTTTCTTT.

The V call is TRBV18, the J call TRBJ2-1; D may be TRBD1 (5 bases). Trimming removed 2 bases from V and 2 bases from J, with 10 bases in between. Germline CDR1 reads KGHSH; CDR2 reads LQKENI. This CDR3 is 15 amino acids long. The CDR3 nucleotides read TGTGCCAGCTCACCAGGGGCGGTGGCCTACAATGAGCAGTTCTTC. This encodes CASSPGAVAYNEQFF.

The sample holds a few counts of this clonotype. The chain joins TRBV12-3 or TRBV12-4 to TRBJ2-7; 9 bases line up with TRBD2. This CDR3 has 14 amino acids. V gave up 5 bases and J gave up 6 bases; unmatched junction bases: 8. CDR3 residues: CASSQEGLAIEQYF. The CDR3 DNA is TGTGCCAGCAGTCAAGAAGGACTAGCGATCGAGCAGTACTTC.

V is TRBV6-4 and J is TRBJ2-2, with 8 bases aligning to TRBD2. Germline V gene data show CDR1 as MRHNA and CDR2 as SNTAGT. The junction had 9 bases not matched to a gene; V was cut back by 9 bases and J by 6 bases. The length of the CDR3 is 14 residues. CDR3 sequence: CASFPGTRSGELFF. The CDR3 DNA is TGTGCCAGTTTCCCCGGGACTAGATCCGGGGAGCTGTTTTTT.